The sequence of this T cell receptor (beta chain) was determined in a study of OX40 agonist ivuxolimab in advanced cancers. Study background: Patients' therapy was ivuxolimab, an antibody that acts as an agonist of OX40 (CD134). Those enrolled were less than 85% male, with a mean age of about 66 years and ages from about 20 to 90.

V lost 5 bases and J lost 7, with 15 bases in between. CDR1 is SGHDT and CDR2 is YYEEEE in the germline V gene. The CDR3 runs 13 residues. Blood got drawn at baseline, again on cycle 4 day 1, and then on cycle 7 day 1. Sequencing used immunoSEQ multiplex PCR; TCRdb keeps in-frame clones, though not all of them. The table has tens of thousands of clones, approximately 90% seen once. The specimen comprised CD4+ or CD8+ T cells sorted from blood, sampled in a trial of the OX40 agonist ivuxolimab. This clonotype originated in an adult with an advanced solid tumor such as melanoma, head and neck, liver or kidney cancer. The chain employs TRBV5-6 and TRBJ1-2; tentatively, D is TRBD1 (6 bases). The CDR3 region has the DNA TGTGCCAGCAGGTCGGCAGGGGTCGTTGGCTACACCTTC. Its protein is CASRSAGVVGYTF. The full variable domain, in which reference TRBV5-6 and TRBJ1-2 provide the parts outside the CDR3, is DAGVTQSPTHLIKTRGQQVTLRCSPKSGHDTVSWYQQALGQGPQFIFQYYEEEERQRGNFPDRFSGHQFPNYSSELNVNALLLGDSALYLCASRSAGVVGYTFGSGTRLTVV.